A single sample gave rise to the 15 T cell receptor beta chains below, sequenced in a study of low-dose radiotherapy and immunotherapy resistance in tumors. Primers targeting TRAV and TRBV primed first-strand cDNA, covering alpha and beta chains. It was with a constant-region primer and a V-primer adapter that TCRs were amplified over approximately 20 PCR cycles. TCRdb recomputed calls from the reads with MiXCR, one row per CDR3 protein. The sample holds 64,000 or so distinct CDR3 sequences; about 25% are singletons and the top ten take 6.5% to 8%. The time point: before trial treatment. The sequenced sample was PBMCs, obtained before treatment. The receptors stem from a male donor with rectosigmoid adenocarcinoma.

Many counts were recorded for this clonotype. The chain carries TRBV28 and TRBJ1-2, with 7 bases fitting TRBD1. Unmatched junction bases numbered 9, after V lost 1 base and J lost 4 bases. Germline V gene data show CDR1 as MDHEN and CDR2 as SYDVKM. The CDR3 consists of 16 residues. The CDR3 nucleotides are TGTGCCAGCAGTTTATCGGGACAGATTAAAACCTATGGCTACACCTTC. Its protein product is CASSLSGQIKTYGYTF.

The CDR3 sequence: CASSILGGPQGTDTQYF. The CDR3 coding sequence is TGTGCCAGTAGTATCTTGGGGGGACCACAAGGTACAGATACGCAGTATTTT. The chain has TRBV19 and TRBJ2-3, with a tentative D call TRBD2 (6 bases). Trimming left V 3 bases short and J 3 bases short, with 19 bases between. The CDR3 sequence is 17 residues long. The germline V gene encodes CDR1 LNHDA and CDR2 SQIVND (reference sequence). Supplemented by reference TRBV19 and TRBJ2-3, the full variable domain reads DGGITQSPKYLFRKEGQNVTLSCEQNLNHDAMYWYRQDPGQGLRLIYYSQIVNDFQKGDIAEGYSVSREKKESFPLTVTSAQKNPTAFYLCASSILGGPQGTDTQYFGPGTRLTVL.

Many counts were recorded for this clonotype. The rearrangement links TRBV28 to TRBJ2-7, with D tentatively TRBD2 (5 bases). CDR1 is MDHEN and CDR2 is SYDVKM in the germline V gene. The CDR3 consists of 15 residues. V dropped 2 bases and J dropped 7 bases, with 18 bases sitting between them. The CDR3 here is CASSLSDIRGREQYF. The CDR3 DNA follows: TGTGCCAGCAGTTTAAGTGACATCCGAGGGAGAGAGCAGTACTTC.

This clonotype was detected only a few times. This chain joins TRBV11-1 and TRBJ2-1, with 7 bases aligning to TRBD2. CDR3 length: 16 residues. The germline V gene encodes CDR1 SGHAT and CDR2 FQDESV (reference sequence). Trimming removed 1 base from V and 4 bases from J; junction bases left unmatched: 7. CDR3 DNA: TGTGCCAGCAGCTTAGAAGGGACTAACAAATACAATGAGCAGTTCTTC. This sequence encodes CASSLEGTNKYNEQFF.

The chain links TRBV28 to TRBJ1-4; perhaps TRBD1 as D (5 bases). Trimming removed 7 bases at V and 7 bases at J, with 16 bases between. The CDR3 length is 14 residues. Germline CDR1 MDHEN, CDR2 SYDVKM. The DNA for the CDR3 is TGTGCCAGCAAAGCAGGGAATCGTGTTGAAAAACTGTTTTTT. Translating gives CASKAGNRVEKLFF.

This clonotype was seen many times. This chain joins TRBV7-2 and TRBJ2-5; D uncertain. The ends were cut back, 0 bases at V and 3 bases at J, with 5 bases in the middle. Germline CDR1 is SGHTA and CDR2 is FQGNSA. The CDR3 length is 13 residues. The chain's CDR3 is CASSLANKETQYF. The DNA of the CDR3 is TGTGCCAGCAGCTTAGCGAATAAAGAGACCCAGTACTTC. The full variable domain, in which reference TRBV7-2 and TRBJ2-5 provide the parts outside the CDR3, is GAGVSQSPSNKVTEKGKDVELRCDPISGHTALYWYRQSLGQGLEFLIYFQGNSAPDKSGLPSDRFSAERTGGSVSTLTIQRTQQEDSAVYLCASSLANKETQYFGPGTRLLVL.

The rearrangement links TRBV19 to TRBJ1-5; D call uncertain. This CDR3 is built from 12 residues. Trimming stripped 5 bases from V and 1 base from J, with 3 bases between. Germline CDR1 LNHDA, CDR2 SQIVND (reference sequence). CDR3 nucleotide sequence: TGTGCCAGTAGTCAGAGCAATCAGCCCCAGCATTTT. This gives the protein CASSQSNQPQHF. Filled out from reference TRBV19 and TRBJ1-5, the complete variable domain reads DGGITQSPKYLFRKEGQNVTLSCEQNLNHDAMYWYRQDPGQGLRLIYYSQIVNDFQKGDIAEGYSVSREKKESFPLTVTSAQKNPTAFYLCASSQSNQPQHFGDGTRLSIL.

This clonotype has ten or more counts. This chain links TRBV29-1 with TRBJ2-3; weak D call: TRBD2 (5 bases). V was clipped by 7 bases and J by 0 bases, with 14 bases between them. The CDR3 loop spans 14 amino acids. Looked up from germline, CDR1 is SQVTM and CDR2 is ANQGSEA. CDR3 sequence (DNA): TGCAGCGCCGGCCGCGGGTCTAGCACAGATACGCAGTATTTT. It specifies CSAGRGSSTDTQYF.

The chain carries TRBV18 and TRBJ1-1; no definite D call. This CDR3 comprises 13 residues. The V end lost 2 bases, the J end lost 4 bases, and 8 bases lay between the germline ends. Germline V gene data show CDR1 as KGHSH and CDR2 as LQKENI. The CDR3 DNA reads TGTGCCAGCTCACCATCCGCGGGCACTGAAGCTTTCTTT. Translation gives CASSPSAGTEAFF.

This clonotype was counted at least ten times. The V and J genes are TRBV27 and TRBJ2-1; 10 nucleotides align to TRBD1. This CDR3 has 13 residues. The J segment lost 5 bases and the V segment lost 8 bases, leaving 3 bases of the junction unmatched. Germline values: CDR1 MNHEY, CDR2 SMNVEV (reference sequence). CDR3 in amino acids: CASGQGVNNEQFF. The CDR3 nucleotides read TGTGCCAGCGGACAGGGGGTTAACAATGAGCAGTTCTTC.

This clonotype was seen ten or more times. The chain combines TRBV5-1 with TRBJ1-2; 9 nucleotides match TRBD1. CDR1 SGHRS and CDR2 YFSETQ come from the germline V gene. J was trimmed by 0 bases and V by 7 bases; bases with no gene match: 4. This CDR3 contains 14 residues. The CDR3 sequence is CASGGDRANYGYTF. CDR3 DNA sequence: TGCGCCAGCGGTGGGGACAGGGCTAACTATGGCTACACCTTC.

This clonotype was observed at least ten times. V is TRBV5-1 and J is TRBJ1-1; weak D call: TRBD1 (5 bases). In germline, CDR1 is SGHRS, CDR2 YFSETQ. The CDR3 consists of 17 residues. Between the trimmed V and J ends, which lost 6 bases and 9 bases, there was a span of 30 bases. CDR3 nucleotides: TGCGCCAGCAACCATGGAAATTACGACAGAGACAAAGGAAAAGCTTTCTTT. Protein: CASNHGNYDRDKGKAFF.

On this clonotype: Germline and junction disagree at one end, which may indicate a read error. The chain combines TRBV24-1 with TRBJ2-7; TRBD2 aligns across 9 bases. CDR3 length: 17 amino acids. CDR1 is KGHDR and CDR2 is SFDVKD in the germline V gene. The CDR3 nucleotides are TGTGTCACCAGTGATGCTACTGGCGGGAGGGCCGGCGACGAGCAGTACTTC. Encoded protein: CVTSDATGGRAGDEQYF.

In this sample, this clonotype turned up many times. The chain combines TRBV7-2 with TRBJ1-4, with D unclear. The CDR3 runs 15 residues. Deletions cut 1 base from V and 10 bases from J, with 16 bases between. Germline loops: CDR1 SGHTA, CDR2 FQGNSA. The CDR3 nucleotides read TGTGCCAGCAGCTTAGAGGGAAGTTCTTTACGAAAACTGTTTTTT. It is translated as CASSLEGSSLRKLFF.

The J gene is TRBJ1-4, the V gene TRBV25-1; 8 bases match TRBD1. Trimming at V came to 4 bases and at J to 7 bases, leaving 8 bases not matched to a gene. The CDR3 has 15 residues. CDR1 is MGHDK, CDR2 SYGVNS, per germline. The CDR3: CASSANWDRPEKLFF. CDR3 nucleotides: TGTGCCAGCAGTGCTAACTGGGACAGGCCTGAAAAACTGTTTTTT.